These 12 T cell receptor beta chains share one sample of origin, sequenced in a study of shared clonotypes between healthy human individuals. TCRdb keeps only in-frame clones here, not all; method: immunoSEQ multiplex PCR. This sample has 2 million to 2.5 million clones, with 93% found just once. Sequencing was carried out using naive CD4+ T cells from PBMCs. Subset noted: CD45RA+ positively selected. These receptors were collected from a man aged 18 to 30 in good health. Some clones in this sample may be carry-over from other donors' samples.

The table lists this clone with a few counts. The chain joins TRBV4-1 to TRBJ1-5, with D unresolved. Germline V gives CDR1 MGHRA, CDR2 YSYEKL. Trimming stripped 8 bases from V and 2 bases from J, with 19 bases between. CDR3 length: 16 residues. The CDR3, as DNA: TGCGCCAGCTCCCTTGACAATAGAGGACGCAATCAGCCCCAGCATTTT. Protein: CASSLDNRGRNQPQHF.

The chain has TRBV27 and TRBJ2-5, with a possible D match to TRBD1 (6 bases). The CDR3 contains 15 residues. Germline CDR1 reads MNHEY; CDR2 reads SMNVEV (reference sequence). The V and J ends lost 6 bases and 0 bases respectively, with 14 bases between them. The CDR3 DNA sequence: TGTGCCAGCAGCCTAGGACAGACGTACCAAGAGACCCAGTACTTC. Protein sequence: CASSLGQTYQETQYF.

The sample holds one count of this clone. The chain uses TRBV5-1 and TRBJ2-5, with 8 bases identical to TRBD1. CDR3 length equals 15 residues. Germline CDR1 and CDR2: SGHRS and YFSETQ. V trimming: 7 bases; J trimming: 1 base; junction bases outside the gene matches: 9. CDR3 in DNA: TGCGCCAGCCGAAACCTGGGGACAGGCCAAGAGACCCAGTACTTC. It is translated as CASRNLGTGQETQYF.

The CDR3 sequence is CASSVGGGRALDEQFF. The CDR3, as DNA: TGTGCCAGCAGCGTAGGTGGCGGGAGGGCCTTGGATGAGCAGTTCTTC. The genes are TRBV9 and TRBJ2-1, with 9 nucleotides matching TRBD2. The V gene's germline CDR1 is SGDLS and CDR2 YYNGEE. The CDR3 has 16 residues. V was clipped by 0 bases and J by 8 bases; unmatched bases: 9.

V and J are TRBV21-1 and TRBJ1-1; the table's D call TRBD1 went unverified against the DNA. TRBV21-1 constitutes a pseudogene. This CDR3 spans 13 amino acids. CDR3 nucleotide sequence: TGTGCCAGCAGTACACAGGGAAGCACTGAAGCTTTCTTT. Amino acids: CASSTQGSTEAFF.

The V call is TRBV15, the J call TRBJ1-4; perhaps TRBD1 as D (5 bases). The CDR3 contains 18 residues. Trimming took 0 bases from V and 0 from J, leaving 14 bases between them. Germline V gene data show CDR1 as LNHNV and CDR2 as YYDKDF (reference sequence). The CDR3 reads CATSRDRGAVATNEKLFF. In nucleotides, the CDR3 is TGTGCCACCAGCAGAGATCGGGGCGCAGTCGCAACTAATGAAAAACTGTTTTTT. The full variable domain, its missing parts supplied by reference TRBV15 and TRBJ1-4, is DAMVIQNPRYQVTQFGKPVTLSCSQTLNHNVMYWYQQKSSQAPKLLFHYYDKDFNNEADTPDNFQSRRPNTSFCFLDIRSPGLGDTAMYLCATSRDRGAVATNEKLFFGSGTQLSVL.

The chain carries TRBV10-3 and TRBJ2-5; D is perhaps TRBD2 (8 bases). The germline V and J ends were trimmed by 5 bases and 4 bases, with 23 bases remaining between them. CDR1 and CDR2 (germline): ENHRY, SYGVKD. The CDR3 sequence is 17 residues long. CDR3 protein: CAISRTGSPGGRETQYF. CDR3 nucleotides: TGTGCCATCAGTCGGACAGGCTCCCCGGGGGGGAGAGAGACCCAGTACTTC.

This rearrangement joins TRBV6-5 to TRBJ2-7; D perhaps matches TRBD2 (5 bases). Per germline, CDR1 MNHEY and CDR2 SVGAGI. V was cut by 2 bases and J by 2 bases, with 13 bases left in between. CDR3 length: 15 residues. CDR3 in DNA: TGTGCCAGCAGTTACGTGTCGGACTTTACCTACGAGCAGTACTTC. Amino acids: CASSYVSDFTYEQYF.

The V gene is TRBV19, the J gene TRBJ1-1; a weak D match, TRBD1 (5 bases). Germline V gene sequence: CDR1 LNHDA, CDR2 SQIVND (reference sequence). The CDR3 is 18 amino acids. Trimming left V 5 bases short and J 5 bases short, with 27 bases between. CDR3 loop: CASSSRDRFSRSGTEAFF. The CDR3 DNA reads TGTGCCAGTAGTTCCCGGGACCGGTTTAGCCGTTCCGGGACTGAAGCTTTCTTT. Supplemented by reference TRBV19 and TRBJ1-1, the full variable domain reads DGGITQSPKYLFRKEGQNVTLSCEQNLNHDAMYWYRQDPGQGLRLIYYSQIVNDFQKGDIAEGYSVSREKKESFPLTVTSAQKNPTAFYLCASSSRDRFSRSGTEAFFGQGTRLTVV.

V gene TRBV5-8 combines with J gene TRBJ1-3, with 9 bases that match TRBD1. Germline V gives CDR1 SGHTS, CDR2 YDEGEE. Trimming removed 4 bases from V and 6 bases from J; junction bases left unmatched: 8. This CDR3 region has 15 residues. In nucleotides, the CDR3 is TGTGCCAGCAGCCCACGGGACAGGGATCTAAACACCATATATTTT. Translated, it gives CASSPRDRDLNTIYF.

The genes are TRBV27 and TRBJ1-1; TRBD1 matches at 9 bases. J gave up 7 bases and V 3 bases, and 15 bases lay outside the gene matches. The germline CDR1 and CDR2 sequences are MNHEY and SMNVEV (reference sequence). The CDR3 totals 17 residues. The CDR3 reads CASSFGGTGYNLNEAFF. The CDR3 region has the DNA TGTGCCAGCAGTTTCGGCGGGACAGGGTATAATCTTAATGAAGCTTTCTTT.

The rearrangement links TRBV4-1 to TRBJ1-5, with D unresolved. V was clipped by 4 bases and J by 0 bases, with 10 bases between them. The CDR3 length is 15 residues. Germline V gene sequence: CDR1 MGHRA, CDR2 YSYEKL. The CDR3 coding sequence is TGCGCCAGCAGCCCCTGGCGGGATAGCAATCAGCCCCAGCATTTT. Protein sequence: CASSPWRDSNQPQHF.